Reported below is one T cell receptor (beta chain). Antigen: not known. This sample stems from a study of cytomegalovirus exposure and HLA in healthy donors. The PCR made use of 60 Vbeta and 13 Jbeta primers. TCRdb keeps only in-frame clones here, not all; method: immunoSEQ multiplex PCR. The profile shows 210,000 or so clones, around 87% of them singletons. This CDR3 has 15 amino acids. The germline V gene encodes CDR1 SGDLS and CDR2 YYNGEE. Trimming removed 4 bases at V and 4 bases at J, with 16 bases between. The study, taken as a whole, reports: Most of the TCR beta V segments (in an earlier analysis) were productive either about 87% or about 30% of the time. The authors reported that TCR beta sequences could predict HLA-A and HLA-B alleles. These predictions were accurate for most subjects in the first cohort. TCR beta chains associated with HLA were, in a later analysis, more clonally expanded than equally common others.

Sequencing was carried out using PBMCs. The rearrangement links TRBV9 to TRBJ2-3; tentative D call: TRBD1 (5 bases). The sequence derives from a young man in good health and CMV-seronegative. CDR3 in amino acids: CASSPDIRPSDTQYF. DNA of the CDR3: TGTGCCAGCAGCCCGGACATCCGGCCTTCAGATACGCAGTATTTT.